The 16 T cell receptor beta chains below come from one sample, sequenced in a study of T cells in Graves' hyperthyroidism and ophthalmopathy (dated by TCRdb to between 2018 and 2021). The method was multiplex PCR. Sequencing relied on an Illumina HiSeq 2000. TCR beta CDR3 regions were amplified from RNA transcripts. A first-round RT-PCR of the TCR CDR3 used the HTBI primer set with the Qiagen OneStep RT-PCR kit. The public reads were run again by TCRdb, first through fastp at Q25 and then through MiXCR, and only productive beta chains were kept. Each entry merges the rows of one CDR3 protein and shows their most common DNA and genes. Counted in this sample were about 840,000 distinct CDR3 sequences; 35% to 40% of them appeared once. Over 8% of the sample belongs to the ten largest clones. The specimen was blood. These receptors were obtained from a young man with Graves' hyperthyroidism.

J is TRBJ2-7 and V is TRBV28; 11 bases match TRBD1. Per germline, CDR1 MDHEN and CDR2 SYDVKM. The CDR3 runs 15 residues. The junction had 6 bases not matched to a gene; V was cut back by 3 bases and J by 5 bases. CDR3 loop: CASSLPGTGGNEQYF. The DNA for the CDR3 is TGTGCCAGCAGTTTGCCCGGGACAGGGGGTAACGAGCAGTACTTC.

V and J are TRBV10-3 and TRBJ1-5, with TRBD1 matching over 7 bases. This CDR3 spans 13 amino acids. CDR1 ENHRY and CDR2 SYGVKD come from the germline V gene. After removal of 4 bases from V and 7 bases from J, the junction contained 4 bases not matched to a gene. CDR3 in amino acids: CAISAGGGQPQHF. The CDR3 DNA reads TGTGCCATCAGTGCAGGAGGGGGCCAGCCCCAGCATTTT.

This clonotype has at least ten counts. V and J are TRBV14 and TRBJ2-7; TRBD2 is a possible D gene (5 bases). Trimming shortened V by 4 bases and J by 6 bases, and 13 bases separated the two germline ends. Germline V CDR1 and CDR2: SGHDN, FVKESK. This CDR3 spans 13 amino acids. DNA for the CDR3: TGTGCCAGCAGCCCCTCCGAGGGCCGCGAGCAGTACTTC. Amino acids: CASSPSEGREQYF.

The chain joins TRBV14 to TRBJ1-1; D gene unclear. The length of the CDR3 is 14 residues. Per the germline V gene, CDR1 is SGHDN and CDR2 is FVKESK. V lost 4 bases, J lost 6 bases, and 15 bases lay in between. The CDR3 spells CASSPQEQYPEAFF. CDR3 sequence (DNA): TGTGCCAGCAGCCCCCAAGAACAGTACCCTGAAGCTTTCTTT.

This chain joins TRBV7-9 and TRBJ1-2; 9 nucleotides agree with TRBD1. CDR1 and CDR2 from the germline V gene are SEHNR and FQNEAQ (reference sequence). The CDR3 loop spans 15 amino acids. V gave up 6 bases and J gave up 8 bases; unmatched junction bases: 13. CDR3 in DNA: TGTGCCAGCAGGCCAGGGACAGGGCCCTGGGGGGGCTACACCTTC. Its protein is CASRPGTGPWGGYTF.

CDR3 nucleotides: TGTGCCAGCAGCTTAAACTCCGGGACGGCCTCCTACGAGCAGTACTTC. Amino acids: CASSLNSGTASYEQYF. The chain couples TRBV7-3 to TRBJ2-7; D tentatively fits TRBD1 or TRBD2 (5 bases each). In germline, CDR1 is SGHTA, CDR2 FQGTGA. Deletions cut 1 base from V and 0 bases from J, with 13 bases between. This CDR3 spans 16 amino acids. Full variable domain (remainder filled in from reference TRBV7-3 and TRBJ2-7): GAGVSQTPSNKVTEKGKYVELRCDPISGHTALYWYRQSLGQGPEFLIYFQGTGAADDSGLPNDRFFAVRPEGSVSTLKIQRTERGDSAVYLCASSLNSGTASYEQYFGPGTRLTVT.

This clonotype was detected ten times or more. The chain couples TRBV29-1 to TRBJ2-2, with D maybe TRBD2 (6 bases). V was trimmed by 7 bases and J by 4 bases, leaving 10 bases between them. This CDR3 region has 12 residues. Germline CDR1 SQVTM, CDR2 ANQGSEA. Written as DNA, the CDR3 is TGCAGCGGGGACGGGGGCACCGGGGAGCTGTTTTTT. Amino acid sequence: CSGDGGTGELFF.

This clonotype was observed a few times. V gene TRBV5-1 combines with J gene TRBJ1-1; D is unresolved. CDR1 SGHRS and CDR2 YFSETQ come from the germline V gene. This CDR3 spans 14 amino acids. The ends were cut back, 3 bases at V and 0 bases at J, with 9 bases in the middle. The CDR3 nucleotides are TGCGCCAGCAGCTCTTCTCGGTTGAACACTGAAGCTTTCTTT. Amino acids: CASSSSRLNTEAFF.

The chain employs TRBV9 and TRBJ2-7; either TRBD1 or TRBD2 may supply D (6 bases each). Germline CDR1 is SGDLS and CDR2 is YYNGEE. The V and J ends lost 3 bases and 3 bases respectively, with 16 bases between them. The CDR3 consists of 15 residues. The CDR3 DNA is TGTGCCAGCAGCGAGAGGGGGGACCTCGGCTACGAGCAGTACTTC. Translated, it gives CASSERGDLGYEQYF.

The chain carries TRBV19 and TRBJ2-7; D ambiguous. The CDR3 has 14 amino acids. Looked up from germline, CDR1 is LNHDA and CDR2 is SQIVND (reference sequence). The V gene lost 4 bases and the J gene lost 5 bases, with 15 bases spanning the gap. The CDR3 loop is CASSKIGVWNEQYF. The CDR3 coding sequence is TGTGCCAGTAGTAAAATCGGCGTCTGGAACGAGCAGTACTTC.

As DNA, the CDR3 is TGTGCCAGCAGCTCTAACCCCCGTCCTCCCCCCGACATGCCCGGGGAGCTGTTTTTT. Translating gives CASSSNPRPPPDMPGELFF. The chain carries TRBV7-6 and TRBJ2-2; D is unclear. The germline V gene encodes CDR1 SGHVS and CDR2 FNYEAQ. The CDR3 totals 19 residues. The V and J ends lost 4 bases and 6 bases respectively, with 27 bases between them.

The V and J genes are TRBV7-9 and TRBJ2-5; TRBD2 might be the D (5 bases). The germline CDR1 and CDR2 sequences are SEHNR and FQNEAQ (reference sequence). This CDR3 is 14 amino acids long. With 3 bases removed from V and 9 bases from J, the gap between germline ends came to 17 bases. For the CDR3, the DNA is TGTGCCAGCAGCTTTTTGGGGAGCAATCAGCCCCAGTACTTC. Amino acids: CASSFLGSNQPQYF.

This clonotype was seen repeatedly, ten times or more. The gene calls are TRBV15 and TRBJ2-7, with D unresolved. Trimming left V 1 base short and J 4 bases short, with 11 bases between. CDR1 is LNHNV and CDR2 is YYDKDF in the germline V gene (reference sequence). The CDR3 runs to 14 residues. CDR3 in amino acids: CATSRGPLGYEQYF. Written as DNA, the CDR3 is TGTGCCACCAGCAGAGGCCCCTTGGGGTACGAGCAGTACTTC.

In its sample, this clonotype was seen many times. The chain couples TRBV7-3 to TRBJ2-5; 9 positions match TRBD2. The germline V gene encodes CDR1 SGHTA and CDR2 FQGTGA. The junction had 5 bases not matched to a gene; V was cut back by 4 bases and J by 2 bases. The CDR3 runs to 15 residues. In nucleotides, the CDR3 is TGTGCCAGCAGCTCGACTAGCGGCCCACAAGAGACCCAGTACTTC. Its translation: CASSSTSGPQETQYF.

The CDR3 loop is CATKVNYGYTF. Here the CDR3 DNA reads TGTGCCACCAAGGTTAACTATGGCTACACCTTC. The chain couples TRBV25-1 to TRBJ1-2; D unclear. This CDR3 region has 11 residues. V gave up 10 bases and J gave up 1 base, with 7 bases separating them. Germline V gene lookup returns CDR1 MGHDK and CDR2 SYGVNS.

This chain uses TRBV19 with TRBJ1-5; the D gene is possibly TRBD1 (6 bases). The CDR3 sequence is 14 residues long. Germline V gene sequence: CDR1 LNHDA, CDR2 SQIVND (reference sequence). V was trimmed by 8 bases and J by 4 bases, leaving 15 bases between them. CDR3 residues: CASFPGGPNQPQHF. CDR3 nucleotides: TGTGCCAGTTTTCCGGGGGGGCCAAATCAGCCCCAGCATTTT.